The 6 T cell receptor beta chains below all came from one sample that was sequenced in a study of T-cell reconstitution after alpha-beta-depleted transplantation in children. The TCRbeta library was prepared with unique molecular identifiers. TCRdb re-derived calls from the PCR reads in MiXCR, one entry per CDR3 protein. Here the sample spans some 600,000 distinct CDR3 sequences, 10% to 15% being singletons. The specimen was PBMCs, mostly from graft donor cells, collected 360 days after TCRalphabeta/CD19-depleted stem cell transplant. These receptor sequences come from a male patient younger than 18 who had a stem cell transplant for acute myeloid leukemia, so the T cells may come from the graft donor.

The V and J genes are TRBV20-1 and TRBJ2-7; D may match TRBD1 or TRBD2 (5 bases each). V was cut by 3 bases and J by 7 bases, with 19 bases left in between. The CDR3 runs to 14 residues. Germline loops: CDR1 DFQATT, CDR2 SNEGSKA (reference sequence). CDR3 DNA sequence: TGCAGTGCTAGCGGGGTGGGGCGTTTATGGGAGCAGTACTTC. Translation gives CSASGVGRLWEQYF.

This clonotype was picked up a small number of times. The rearrangement links TRBV19 to TRBJ2-7; D unresolved. This CDR3 comprises 16 residues. Germline V gives CDR1 LNHDA, CDR2 SQIVND (reference sequence). Trimming removed 3 bases from V and 3 bases from J, with 18 bases in between. Here the CDR3 DNA reads TGTGCCAGTAGTATCGCGACCGGGTCGAAGGTCTACGAGCAGTACTTC. This gives the protein CASSIATGSKVYEQYF.

The table lists this clonotype with a few counts. The chain is built from TRBV20-1 and TRBJ2-7; the match to TRBD2 covers 9 bases. This CDR3 has 15 amino acids. V shed 2 bases and J 0 bases; nucleotides not matched to a gene: 5. Germline CDR1 and CDR2: DFQATT and SNEGSKA (reference sequence). The CDR3 DNA follows: TGCAGTGCTAGAATCAGCGGGAGGCACTCCTACGAGCAGTACTTC. Its translation: CSARISGRHSYEQYF.

In its sample, this clonotype was seen a few times. V is TRBV12-3 or TRBV12-4 and J is TRBJ2-1; 11 nucleotides align to TRBD2. After removal of 3 bases from V and 4 bases from J, the junction contained 5 bases not matched to a gene. The CDR3 covers 16 residues. CDR3 sequence reads: CASSFLPSGRYNEQFF. CDR3 bases: TGTGCCAGCAGTTTTCTCCCTAGCGGGAGGTACAATGAGCAGTTCTTC.

This clonotype came up a few times. The gene calls are TRBV7-9 and TRBJ2-1; D gene ambiguous. V shed 7 bases and J shed 1 base, with 5 bases lying between them. The V gene's germline CDR1 is SEHNR and CDR2 FQNEAQ (reference sequence). The CDR3 sequence is 12 residues long. The CDR3 DNA is TGTGCCAGCAAACCATCCTACAATGAGCAGTTCTTC. Translated, it gives CASKPSYNEQFF.

In its sample, this clonotype was seen many times. The chain uses TRBV7-6 and TRBJ2-1, with TRBD1 identical over 12 bases. The CDR3 has 17 amino acids. Germline CDR1 SGHVS, CDR2 FNYEAQ. V shed 3 bases and J 7 bases; nucleotides not matched to a gene: 10. In nucleotides, the CDR3 is TGTGCCAGCAGCTTCCAAAGGGGGACAGGGGGCAGGAATGAGCAGTTCTTC. Residues: CASSFQRGTGGRNEQFF.